Sequencing of this TCR beta chain was carried out in a study of radiotherapy plus CTLA-4 blockade in lung cancer. As for the study in general: Among all patients, 18% showed objective responses, while 30% to 35% had disease control. Findings of the study overall: The best predictor of response was reported to be early blood T cell clone dynamics, with interferon-beta. In blood, tumor-derived TCR clones expanded after radiotherapy plus ipilimumab.

Some clones are missing from TCRdb's copy, which holds only in-frame ones; the method was immunoSEQ multiplex PCR. The sample lists fewer than 85,000 clones; around 87% were seen once. Germline V gene sequence: CDR1 SGHNT, CDR2 YENEEA. The ends lost 3 bases at V and 6 bases at J; junction bases unmatched: 2. The CDR3 totals 13 residues. For this clone: Antigen: not known.

Here the sequenced sample was peripheral blood, taken from a patient treated with radiotherapy plus ipilimumab. The sequence came from a human donor with non-small cell lung cancer who had stable disease on radiotherapy plus ipilimumab. The chain uses TRBV11-3 and TRBJ2-1; TRBD2 matches 7 bases. Written as DNA, the CDR3 is TGTGCCAGCAGCTTTTGGGGGGGCAATGAGCAGTTCTTC. Its translation: CASSFWGGNEQFF.